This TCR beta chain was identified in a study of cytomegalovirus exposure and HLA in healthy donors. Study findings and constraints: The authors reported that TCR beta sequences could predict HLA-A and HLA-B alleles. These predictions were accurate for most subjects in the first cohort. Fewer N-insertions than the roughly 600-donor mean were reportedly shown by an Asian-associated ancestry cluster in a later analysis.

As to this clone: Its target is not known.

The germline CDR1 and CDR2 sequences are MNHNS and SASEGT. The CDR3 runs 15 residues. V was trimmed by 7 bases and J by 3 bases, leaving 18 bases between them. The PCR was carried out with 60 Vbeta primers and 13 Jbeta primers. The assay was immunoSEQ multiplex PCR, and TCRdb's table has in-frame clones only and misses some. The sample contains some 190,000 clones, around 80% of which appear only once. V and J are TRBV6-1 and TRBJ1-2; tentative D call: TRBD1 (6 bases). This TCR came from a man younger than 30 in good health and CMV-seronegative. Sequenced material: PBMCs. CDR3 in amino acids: CASTSYGGPHYGYTF. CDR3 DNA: TGTGCCAGCACCTCTTACGGGGGGCCCCACTATGGCTACACCTTC.